Sequencing of this T cell receptor beta chain was carried out in a study of ipilimumab plus nivolumab after autologous stem cell transplantation. Across the whole study: The myeloma cohort included high-risk transplant-naive patients and patients relapsing within 3 years of a first autologous transplant.

Checkpoint therapy with ipilimumab 1 mg/kg began 14 to 28 days after transplant. This CDR3 is 11 amino acids long. Germline values: CDR1 MNHEY, CDR2 SVGAGI. The germline V and J ends were trimmed by 4 bases and 5 bases, with 5 bases remaining between them. Produced via immunoSEQ multiplex PCR; TCRdb's table is partial and in-frame only. The top ten clones hold approximately 0.83% of a sample with some 45,000 clones, about 88% of them seen once. The sample was PBMCs, taken in a trial of ipilimumab plus nivolumab as post-transplant consolidation. The source is a male donor with multiple myeloma. The chain joins TRBV6-5 to TRBJ2-5; D unresolved. The CDR3 reads CASSLRETQYF. The CDR3 DNA is TGTGCCAGCAGTTTACGGGAGACCCAGTACTTC.